This T cell receptor beta chain was sequenced in a study of cytomegalovirus exposure and HLA in healthy donors. Study results and caveats: Most TCR sequences were rare, but some public TCRs occurred in many donors. Cytomegalovirus association was assigned to 170 or so TCR beta chains.

Healthy individuals who donated bone marrow served as the donors. CDR3 length: 16 amino acids. The J segment lost 8 bases and the V segment lost 2 bases, leaving 13 bases of the junction unmatched. Germline V gives CDR1 SGDLS, CDR2 YYNGEE. On this clone itself: Its antigen remains unidentified.

Primers included in the PCR were 60 Vbeta and 13 Jbeta primers. Data came from immunoSEQ multiplex PCR; TCRdb stores just in-frame clones and leaves some out. Listed are about 130,000 clones; roughly 1.6% falls within the top ten. The TCR was taken from a woman aged 40 to 49 in good health and CMV-seronegative. The chain links TRBV9 to TRBJ1-2; 9 nucleotides line up with TRBD1. Sample: PBMCs. The CDR3 sequence is CASSVTTGTGMGGYTF. CDR3 DNA: TGTGCCAGCAGCGTGACCACCGGGACAGGGATGGGCGGCTACACCTTC.